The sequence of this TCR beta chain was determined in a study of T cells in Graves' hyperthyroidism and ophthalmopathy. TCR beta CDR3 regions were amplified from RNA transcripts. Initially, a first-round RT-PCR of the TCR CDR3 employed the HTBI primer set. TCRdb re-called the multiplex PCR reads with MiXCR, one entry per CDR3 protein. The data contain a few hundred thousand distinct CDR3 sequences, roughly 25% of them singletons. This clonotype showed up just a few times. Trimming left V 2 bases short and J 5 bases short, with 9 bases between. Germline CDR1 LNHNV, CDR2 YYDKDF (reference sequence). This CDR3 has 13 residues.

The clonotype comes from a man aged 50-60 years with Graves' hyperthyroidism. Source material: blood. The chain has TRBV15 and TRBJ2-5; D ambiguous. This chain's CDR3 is CATSRLQWETQYF. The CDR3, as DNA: TGTGCCACCAGCAGACTCCAATGGGAGACCCAGTACTTC.